This T cell receptor (beta chain) was observed in a study of cytomegalovirus exposure and HLA in healthy donors. General observations from the study: Later on, an analysis showed TCR association rates differing by HLA locus, with DRB1 the most and HLA-C the fewest.

Comments on this clone: Its matching antigen is unknown.

Vbeta (60) and Jbeta (13) primers were used in the PCR. Repertoires were generated with immunoSEQ multiplex PCR, while TCRdb's copy carries only in-frame clones and drops some. The sample has around 130,000 clones, roughly 90% seen once. V was pared by 6 bases and J by 2 bases, with 8 bases between. Germline CDR1 is MNHNS and CDR2 is SASEGT. CDR3 size: 13 residues. The V gene is TRBV6-1, the J gene TRBJ2-1; unclear D gene. Sequencing was performed on PBMCs. This sequence was found in a woman aged 35 to 49 in good health and CMV-seronegative. CDR3 bases: TGTGCCAGCAGGAGCCCCCCCTACAATGAGCAGTTCTTC. Encoded protein: CASRSPPYNEQFF.